This TCR beta chain was identified in a study of T cells expressing NK-cell markers. Looked up from germline, CDR1 is MNHEY and CDR2 is SVGAGI. The CDR3 runs to 17 residues. The cDNA for TCR beta came from 5'RACE template switching with UMIs. TCRdb derives one entry per CDR3 protein from the 5' RACE reads, leaving out DNA. Its table records 300,000 to 500,000 distinct CDR3 sequences. The sequence was obtained from a woman in her forties or fifties in good health. Material: blood T cells: a sorted CD56 or NKG2C T cell subset, CD4+ or CD8+ T cells, or bulk PBMC T cells (not recorded which). The V gene is TRBV6-5, the J gene TRBJ2-1; the D gene TCRdb calls, TRBD2, cannot be checked with no DNA. CDR3 region: CASSPKLAGLSYNEQFF.